This section outlines one TCR beta chain sequence together with its context. Its specificity is unknown. The record originates from a study of T cell responses to AZD1222 COVID-19 vaccine. Germline loops: CDR1 SEHNR, CDR2 FQNEAQ (reference sequence). The CDR3 covers 15 residues. Trimming removed 5 bases at V and 4 bases at J, with 14 bases between. Generated by immunoSEQ multiplex PCR, the TCRdb table keeps only in-frame clones and is missing some. Of about 150,000 clones listed, approximately 90% were seen once; the top ten hold 5.5% to 8.5%. Study results and limitations: Every sample of the repertoires postdated the peak T cell response. Among the donors, most were white British and more were female, and clonal diversity was possibly underestimated. Breadth and depth of Spike-specific TCRs rose after two AZD1222 doses. Regions 160-218 and 743-854 dominated among vaccine-associated CD4 TCRs spanning spike.

This rearrangement joins TRBV7-9 to TRBJ1-4, with a tentative D call TRBD1 (5 bases). The specimen was peripheral blood, collected after recovery from COVID-19. The TCR originated in an adult who had recovered from COVID-19. This CDR3 is CASSAGQVNNEKLFF. DNA for the CDR3: TGTGCCAGCAGCGCCGGACAAGTTAATAATGAAAAACTGTTTTTT.